Listed below are T cell receptor beta chains from one sample, sequenced in a study of T cell responses to AZD1222 COVID-19 vaccine. Clones were sequenced by immunoSEQ multiplex PCR, and TCRdb holds only the in-frame ones, with some missing. This table has fewer than 150,000 clones, 75% to 90% appearing once. Source: peripheral blood, taken on day 0 of AZD1222 vaccination. All receptors come from an adult in good health. Each CDR3 is given without its conserved first and last residue.

V gene: TRBV28
J gene: TRBJ1-5
CDR3 protein: ASSSIRASALFRPQH

V gene: TRBV24-1
J gene: TRBJ1-2
CDR3 protein: ATSDPGTPTGVYGYT

V gene: TRBV6-5
J gene: TRBJ2-1
CDR3 protein: ASSYSGTGGQYEQF

V gene: TRBV27
J gene: TRBJ1-5
CDR3 protein: ASSLFVRTPQPQH

V gene: TRBV19
J gene: TRBJ1-1
CDR3 protein: ASKGEARGTEAF

V gene: TRBV28
J gene: TRBJ1-2
CDR3 protein: ASSPTNYGYT

V gene: TRBV6-5
J gene: TRBJ2-2
CDR3 protein: ASRLPGHTGELF

V gene: TRBV30
J gene: TRBJ2-5
CDR3 protein: AWGYQETQY

V gene: TRBV3-1/TRBV3-2
J gene: TRBJ1-2
CDR3 protein: ASSQYQGASYGYT

V gene: TRBV25-1
J gene: TRBJ1-5
CDR3 protein: ASSERTRGQPQH

V gene: TRBV5-1
J gene: TRBJ1-1
CDR3 protein: ASSLAGGVPTEAF

V gene: TRBV28
J gene: TRBJ1-3
CDR3 protein: ASSLTRPSGGNTIY

V gene: TRBV5-1
J gene: TRBJ2-3
CDR3 protein: ASRDSGVSTDTQY

V gene: TRBV9
J gene: TRBJ2-3
CDR3 protein: ASSVEVHRPTDTQY

V gene: TRBV7-8
J gene: TRBJ1-2
CDR3 protein: ASSLDRLDGYT

V gene: TRBV9
J gene: TRBJ2-2
CDR3 protein: ASSVGARGRTGELF

V gene: TRBV6-5
J gene: TRBJ1-3
CDR3 protein: ASSSAGTSPGNTIY

V gene: TRBV18
J gene: TRBJ2-7
CDR3 protein: ASSLLRTGDSSYEQY

V gene: TRBV7-3
J gene: TRBJ2-2
CDR3 protein: ASSLRAFTGELF

V gene: TRBV29-1
J gene: TRBJ1-1
CDR3 protein: SVEVGSNTEAF

V gene: TRBV5-1
J gene: TRBJ2-7
CDR3 protein: ASSPSGPTTYEQY

V gene: TRBV7-2
J gene: TRBJ2-1
CDR3 protein: ASTSIAGGFLEQF

V gene: TRBV4-1
J gene: TRBJ1-2
CDR3 protein: ASMLGTGNSFGGYT

V gene: TRBV6-1
J gene: TRBJ2-7
CDR3 protein: ASSELGGLLSYEQY

V gene: TRBV28
J gene: TRBJ1-5
CDR3 protein: ASSSGTGSNQPQH

V gene: TRBV5-4
J gene: TRBJ1-2
CDR3 protein: ASSLPTGTSYGYT

V gene: TRBV5-1
J gene: TRBJ1-2
CDR3 protein: ASSLGGQFQDGYT

V gene: TRBV7-8
J gene: TRBJ1-2
CDR3 protein: ASSLDRVALT

V gene: TRBV6-5
J gene: TRBJ1-1
CDR3 protein: ASSADRGTEAF

V gene: TRBV10-3
J gene: TRBJ1-1
CDR3 protein: AISEGGRETEAF

V gene: TRBV29-1
J gene: TRBJ2-2
CDR3 protein: SVVASANTGELF

V gene: TRBV5-1
J gene: TRBJ1-2
CDR3 protein: ASSLAEGHANYGYT

V gene: TRBV27
J gene: TRBJ1-4
CDR3 protein: ASSGYGTGIEKLF

V gene: TRBV5-4
J gene: TRBJ1-3
CDR3 protein: ASSRDRYSGNTIY

V gene: TRBV7-9
J gene: TRBJ2-2
CDR3 protein: ASSLLGVTGELF

V gene: TRBV28
J gene: TRBJ1-1
CDR3 protein: ASSLVQSMNTEAF

V gene: TRBV28
J gene: TRBJ1-4
CDR3 protein: ASRRTGANEKLF

V gene: TRBV18
J gene: TRBJ2-7
CDR3 protein: ASSPEGPSLNEQY

V gene: TRBV19
J gene: TRBJ1-2
CDR3 protein: ASRQDRANYGYT

V gene: TRBV3-1/TRBV3-2
J gene: TRBJ1-6
CDR3 protein: ASSQIGTGSSPLH

V gene: TRBV5-4
J gene: TRBJ2-5
CDR3 protein: ASSSGAIQETQY

V gene: TRBV28
J gene: TRBJ1-2
CDR3 protein: ASSFERVANYGYT

V gene: TRBV5-1
J gene: TRBJ1-5
CDR3 protein: ASSLEGVSNQPQH

V gene: TRBV2
J gene: TRBJ2-2
CDR3 protein: ASSGAGHISTGELF

V gene: TRBV6-5
J gene: TRBJ1-1
CDR3 protein: ASSYPRPGGTEAF

V gene: TRBV2
J gene: TRBJ2-7
CDR3 protein: ASSDWRDTSYEQY

V gene: TRBV6-6
J gene: TRBJ1-2
CDR3 protein: ASTLIGPGYT